This T cell receptor beta chain was identified in a study of OX40 agonist ivuxolimab in advanced cancers. This table comes from immunoSEQ multiplex PCR, and its TCRdb copy is limited to in-frame clones, with some not included. The sample consists of some 50,000 clones, over 70% of them appearing once. J gave up 7 bases and V 7 bases, and 9 bases lay outside the gene matches. This CDR3 has 13 amino acids. Germline-derived CDR1 and CDR2 are SGHNT and YENEEA. The TCR comes from an adult with an advanced solid tumor such as melanoma, head and neck, liver or kidney cancer. The V gene is TRBV11-3, the J gene TRBJ2-7, with TRBD1 matching over 8 bases. The sequencing used CD4+ or CD8+ T cells sorted from blood, collected in a trial of the OX40 agonist ivuxolimab. CDR3 region: CASNQGAPGEQYF. CDR3 nucleotide sequence: TGTGCCAGCAACCAGGGGGCCCCGGGGGAGCAGTACTTC.